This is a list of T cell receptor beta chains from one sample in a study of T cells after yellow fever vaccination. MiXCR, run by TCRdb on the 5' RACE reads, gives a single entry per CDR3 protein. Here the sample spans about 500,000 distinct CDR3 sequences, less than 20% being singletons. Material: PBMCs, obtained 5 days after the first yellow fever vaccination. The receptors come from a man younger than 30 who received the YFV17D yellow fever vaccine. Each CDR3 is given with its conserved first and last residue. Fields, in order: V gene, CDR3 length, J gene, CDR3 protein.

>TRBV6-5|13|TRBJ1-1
CASSYGFSTEAFF
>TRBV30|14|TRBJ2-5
CAWSPGYSLETQYF
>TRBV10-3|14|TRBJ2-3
CAISGAVSTDTQYF
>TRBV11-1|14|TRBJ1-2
CASSLGQGRYGYTF
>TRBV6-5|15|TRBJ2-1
CASSYSLLGYNEQFF
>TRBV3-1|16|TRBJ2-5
CASSPPLAGGSGTQYF
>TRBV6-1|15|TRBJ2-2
CASIELHTSYAELFF
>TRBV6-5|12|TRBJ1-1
CASDCGTHRAFF
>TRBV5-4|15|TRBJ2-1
CASSPAVNSYNEQFF
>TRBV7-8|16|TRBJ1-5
CASSVFRTPAYQPQHF
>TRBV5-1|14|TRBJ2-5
CASRVGGHQETQYF
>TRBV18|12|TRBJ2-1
CASSLGTREQFF
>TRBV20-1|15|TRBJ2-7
CSASGVVTPTYEQYF
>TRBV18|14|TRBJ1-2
CASSPASDSYGYTF
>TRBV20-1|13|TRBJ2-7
CSASPGLDYEQYF
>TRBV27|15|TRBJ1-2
CASSLVTGGGDGYTF
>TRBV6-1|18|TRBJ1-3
CASSEGVLSGWAGNTIYF
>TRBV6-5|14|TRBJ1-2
CASSYSNSVYGYTF
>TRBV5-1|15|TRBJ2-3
CASSLAGTTTDTQYF
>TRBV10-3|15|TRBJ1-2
CAISDEGQGLYGYTF
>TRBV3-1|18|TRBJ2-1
CASSQDGALRGGDNEQFF
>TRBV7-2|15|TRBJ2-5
CASSSRTGGQETQYF
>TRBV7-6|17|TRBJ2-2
CASSATWGSANTGELFF
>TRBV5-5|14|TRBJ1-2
CASSFGIPTYGYTF
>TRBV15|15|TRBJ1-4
CATSRDISYNEKLFF
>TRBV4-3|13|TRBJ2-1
CASRGPGHNEQFF
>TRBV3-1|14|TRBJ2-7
CASSQGSRVLGQYF
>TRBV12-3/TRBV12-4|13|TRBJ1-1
CASSLGDRSEAFF
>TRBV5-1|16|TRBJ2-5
CASSLAGTGGFETQYF
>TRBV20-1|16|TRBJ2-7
CSAKAPGLGPSYEQYF